The rows below give T cell receptor beta chains drawn from one sample of a study of cytomegalovirus exposure and HLA in healthy donors. Profiling relied on immunoSEQ multiplex PCR, and the TCRdb table lists in-frame clones only, not all of them. This sample has more than 80,000 clones; more than 50% occur once, and the top ten carry 14% to 15%. Sequences were obtained from PBMCs. The receptors derive from a woman aged 40 to 55 in good health and CMV-seropositive. Both conserved end residues are part of each CDR3. A D gene is named only where the DNA matches it firmly. Clone sizes are given selectively: once, few, many, or a class where the clone is expanded.

j_call d_call clone_size v_call cdr3_aa cdr3_nt
TRBJ1-5 NA NA TRBV28 CATGGDSNQPQHF TGTGCCACAGGCGGGGACAGCAATCAGCCCCAGCATTTT
TRBJ1-3 NA NA TRBV28 CASSLLGGGSQRGNTIYF TGTGCCAGCAGTTTATTAGGGGGGGGCAGCCAGAGGGGAAACACCATATATTTT
TRBJ2-5 NA NA TRBV29-1 CSIRAGETQYF TGCAGCATCAGGGCAGGAGAGACCCAGTACTTC
TRBJ2-7 NA once TRBV30 CAWSQGYEQYF TGTGCCTGGAGTCAGGGGTACGAGCAGTACTTC
TRBJ2-3 NA once TRBV6-5 CASKLVVGTDTQYF TGTGCCAGCAAATTGGTAGTGGGCACAGATACGCAGTATTTT
TRBJ1-2 TRBD1 NA TRBV27 CASSLRDRGPNYGYTF TGTGCCAGCAGTCTCCGGGACAGGGGGCCTAACTATGGCTACACCTTC
TRBJ1-1 TRBD1 NA TRBV11-2 CASSQMDRLNTEAFF TGTGCCAGCAGCCAAATGGACAGGTTAAACACTGAAGCTTTCTTT
TRBJ1-2 TRBD1 NA TRBV28 CASRQTGESNYGYTF TGTGCCAGCAGACAAACAGGGGAATCAAACTATGGCTACACCTTC
TRBJ2-3 TRBD2 NA TRBV27 CASSPRFSGTTSTDTQYF TGTGCCAGCAGTCCGCGGTTTAGCGGGACAACTAGCACAGATACGCAGTATTTT
TRBJ2-5 NA few TRBV6-7 CASSDSPGVSQETQYF TGTGCCAGCAGTGACTCCCCGGGAGTGTCGCAGGAGACCCAGTACTTC
TRBJ2-7 TRBD1 NA TRBV2 CASSMGQGGYEQYF TGTGCCAGCAGCATGGGACAGGGGGGTTACGAGCAGTACTTC
TRBJ1-1 NA NA TRBV7-2 CASSLAGRDRAFF TGTGCCAGCAGCTTAGCGGGCCGGGATCGGGCTTTCTTT
TRBJ2-7 TRBD2 NA TRBV5-4 CASSLAGGSSYEQYF TGTGCCAGCAGCTTGGCAGGCGGGAGCTCCTACGAGCAGTACTTC
TRBJ2-1 TRBD2 NA TRBV4-2 CASSHTTSVDYNEQFF TGTGCCAGCAGCCACACTACTAGCGTTGACTACAATGAGCAGTTCTTC
TRBJ2-1 TRBD2 NA TRBV11-2 CASSLERQGGYNEQFF TGTGCCAGCAGCTTAGAAAGGCAGGGAGGGTACAATGAGCAGTTCTTC
TRBJ2-7 TRBD2 NA TRBV27 CASSGGRGYEQYF TGTGCCAGCAGTGGCGGGAGGGGCTACGAGCAGTACTTC
TRBJ1-3 TRBD1 NA TRBV10-3 CAITRGPGNTIYF TGTGCCATCACGAGGGGGCCAGGAAACACCATATATTTT
TRBJ2-7 NA NA TRBV6-5 CASRQGAGGVDEQYF TGTGCCAGCAGGCAGGGGGCGGGAGGGGTAGACGAGCAGTACTTC
TRBJ2-1 TRBD2 few TRBV5-1 CASSPGGTSPSEQFF TGCGCCAGCAGCCCAGGTGGGACTAGCCCTTCCGAGCAGTTCTTC
TRBJ2-5 NA NA TRBV27 CASSLRWAAGETQYF TGTGCCAGCAGTTTAAGGTGGGCAGCGGGAGAGACCCAGTACTTC
TRBJ2-7 TRBD2 NA TRBV29-1 CSVEVGAAGGSLGQYF TGCAGCGTTGAAGTTGGGGCGGCGGGAGGCTCCTTGGGGCAGTACTTC
TRBJ1-2 TRBD1 NA TRBV28 CASSPTGDYGYTF TGTGCCAGCAGCCCGACAGGGGACTATGGCTACACCTTC
TRBJ2-7 NA NA TRBV7-2 CASSLGGSSTYEQYF TGTGCCAGCAGCTTAGGCGGGTCCTCAACGTACGAGCAGTACTTC
TRBJ2-7 NA NA TRBV19 CASSMELATLYEQYF TGTGCCAGTAGTATGGAGCTAGCGACCCTCTACGAGCAGTACTTC
TRBJ2-3 TRBD1 few TRBV6-5 CASSPGQGTDTQYF TGTGCCAGCAGTCCCGGACAGGGAACAGATACGCAGTATTTT
TRBJ1-2 TRBD1 few TRBV5-1 CASSEQQGAYHGYTF TGCGCCAGCAGCGAACAACAGGGGGCGTACCATGGCTACACCTTC
TRBJ1-1 NA NA TRBV2 CASSETGGNTEAFF TGTGCCAGCAGTGAAACAGGTGGGAACACTGAAGCTTTCTTT
TRBJ1-4 NA NA TRBV7-2 CASSLGLIHNEKLFF TGTGCCAGCAGCTTAGGACTGATCCATAATGAAAAACTGTTTTTT
TRBJ1-5 NA NA TRBV13 CASSLGRGSGNQPQHF TGTGCCAGCAGCTTAGGCCGGGGGTCCGGCAATCAGCCCCAGCATTTT
TRBJ2-2 NA few TRBV7-2 CASSLALGRVLVGELFF TGTGCCAGCAGCTTAGCGTTAGGCAGGGTTCTGGTCGGGGAGCTGTTTTTT
TRBJ2-5 NA once TRBV5-1 CASSLVQANQETQYF TGCGCCAGCAGCTTGGTCCAAGCGAACCAGGAGACCCAGTACTTC
TRBJ1-2 TRBD1 NA TRBV14 CASSQVGTGPSGYTF TGTGCCAGCAGCCAAGTCGGGACAGGGCCATCCGGCTACACCTTC
TRBJ2-7 NA NA TRBV6-5 CASSPPDNYEQYF TGTGCCAGCAGTCCTCCGGACAACTACGAGCAGTACTTC
TRBJ1-3 NA few TRBV9 CASSLTRDLFGNTIYF TGTGCCAGCAGCTTAACCAGGGACTTGTTCGGAAACACCATATATTTT
TRBJ1-1 TRBD1 NA TRBV2 CASTGQGATEAFF TGTGCCAGCACGGGACAGGGGGCGACTGAAGCTTTCTTT
TRBJ1-5 NA NA TRBV5-1 CASSASLGRQPQHF TGCGCCAGCAGCGCGTCGCTGGGGCGTCAGCCCCAGCATTTT
TRBJ1-1 NA NA TRBV21-1 CASSTPNTEAFF TGTGCCAGCAGCACCCCTAACACTGAAGCTTTCTTT
TRBJ2-7 TRBD2 NA TRBV5-4 CASSRGALAGREQYF TGTGCCAGCAGTCGCGGCGCACTAGCGGGGAGGGAGCAGTACTTC
TRBJ1-3 NA NA TRBV9 CASSVATGNYNTIYF TGTGCCAGCAGCGTAGCTACAGGGAACTATAACACCATATATTTT
TRBJ2-1 TRBD2 few TRBV5-6 CASSSVAGVNNEQFF TGTGCCAGCAGCTCCGTAGCGGGAGTAAACAATGAGCAGTTCTTC
TRBJ2-1 TRBD2 NA TRBV11-3 CASSLTGIAGAGVNEQFF TGTGCCAGCAGCTTAACCGGAATAGCGGGGGCAGGGGTGAATGAGCAGTTCTTC
TRBJ2-5 TRBD1 NA TRBV5-1 CASSLGWGQGGQETQYF TGCGCCAGCAGCTTGGGGTGGGGACAGGGGGGCCAAGAGACCCAGTACTTC
TRBJ1-2 NA NA TRBV28 CASSFNPVGYTF TGTGCCAGCAGTTTTAACCCGGTTGGCTACACCTTC
TRBJ1-1 TRBD1 few TRBV5-1 CASRQGENTEAFF TGCGCCAGCAGACAGGGGGAGAACACTGAAGCTTTCTTT
TRBJ2-5 TRBD2 NA TRBV7-2 CASSSPGLGGYQETQYF TGTGCCAGCAGCTCCCCGGGCCTCGGGGGGTACCAAGAGACCCAGTACTTC
TRBJ2-2 TRBD1 NA TRBV5-1 CASSPYPQTGGGTNTGELFF TGCGCCAGCAGCCCCTATCCCCAGACAGGGGGGGGGACAAACACCGGGGAGCTGTTTTTT
TRBJ1-1 TRBD1 few TRBV7-9 CASRSGTGDPFF TGTGCCAGCAGATCCGGGACAGGGGACCCTTTCTTT
TRBJ2-1 TRBD1 NA TRBV11-2 CASSPDRVGNEQFF TGTGCCAGCAGCCCCGACAGGGTGGGCAATGAGCAGTTCTTC
TRBJ1-2 TRBD1 NA TRBV18 CASSPRTGGDGYTF TGTGCCAGCTCACCGCGGACAGGGGGGGATGGCTACACCTTC
TRBJ2-7 TRBD2 NA TRBV18 CASSPTSGSSYEQYF TGTGCCAGCTCACCAACTAGCGGTAGCTCCTACGAGCAGTACTTC
TRBJ2-3 TRBD2 NA TRBV28 CASERGNTDTQYF TGTGCCAGCGAGCGGGGCAACACAGATACGCAGTATTTT
TRBJ2-7 NA NA TRBV10-3 CAIAATYEQYF TGTGCCATCGCGGCTACCTACGAGCAGTACTTC
TRBJ1-6 TRBD1 NA TRBV25-1 CASSQQGSNSPLHF TGTGCCAGCAGTCAACAGGGGTCGAATTCACCCCTCCACTTT
TRBJ2-2 NA NA TRBV11-2 CASSLGPRGDTGELFF TGTGCCAGCAGCTTAGGGCCCAGGGGTGACACCGGGGAGCTGTTTTTT